This entry describes one T cell receptor (beta chain). Other nucleotide sequences in the sample specify the same CDR3. This specimen comes from a study of shared clonotypes between healthy human individuals. CD45RO-negative cells were positively selected for CCR7, leaving out terminally differentiated effector memory CD45RA+ cells. Clones were sequenced by immunoSEQ multiplex PCR, and TCRdb holds only the in-frame ones, with some missing. Of around 2,100,000 clones listed, roughly 94% are singletons. The V end lost 0 bases, the J end lost 7 bases, and 10 bases lay between the germline ends. The CDR3 is 13 amino acids. Per the germline V gene, CDR1 is LNHDA and CDR2 is SQIVND (reference sequence).

The V gene is TRBV19, the J gene TRBJ2-7; D is unclear. Sequencing used naive CD8+ T cells sorted from blood. The source is a man younger than 35 in good health. The CDR3 region has the DNA TGTGCCAGTAGTATAGATGGAGAAGGGGAGCAGTACTTC. This codes for CASSIDGEGEQYF.